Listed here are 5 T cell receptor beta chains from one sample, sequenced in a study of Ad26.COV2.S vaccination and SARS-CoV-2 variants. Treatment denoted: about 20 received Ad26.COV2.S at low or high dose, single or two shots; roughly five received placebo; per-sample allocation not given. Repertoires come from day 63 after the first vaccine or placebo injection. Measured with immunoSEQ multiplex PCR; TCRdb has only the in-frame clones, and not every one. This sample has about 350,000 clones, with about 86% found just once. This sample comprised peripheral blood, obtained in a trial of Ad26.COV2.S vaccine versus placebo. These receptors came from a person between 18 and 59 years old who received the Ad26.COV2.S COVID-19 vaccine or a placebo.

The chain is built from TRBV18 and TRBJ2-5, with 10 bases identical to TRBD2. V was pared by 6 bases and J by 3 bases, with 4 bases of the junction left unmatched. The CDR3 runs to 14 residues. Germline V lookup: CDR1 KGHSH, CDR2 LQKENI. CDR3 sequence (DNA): TGTGCCAGCTCTCGAACTAGCGGGGAAGAGACCCAGTACTTC. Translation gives CASSRTSGEETQYF.

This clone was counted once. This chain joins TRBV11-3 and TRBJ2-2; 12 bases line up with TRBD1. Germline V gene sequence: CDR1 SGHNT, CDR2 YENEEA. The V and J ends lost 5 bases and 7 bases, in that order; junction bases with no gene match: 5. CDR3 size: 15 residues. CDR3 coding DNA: TGTGCCAGCAGCCTGGGACAGGGGGCAGGCGGGGAGCTGTTTTTT. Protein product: CASSLGQGAGGELFF.

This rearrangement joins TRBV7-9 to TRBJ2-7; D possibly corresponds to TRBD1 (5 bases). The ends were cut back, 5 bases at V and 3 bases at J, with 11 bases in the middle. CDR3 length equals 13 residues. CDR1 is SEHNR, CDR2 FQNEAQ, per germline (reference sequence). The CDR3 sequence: CASSQGLLYEQYF. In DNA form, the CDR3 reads TGTGCCAGCAGCCAGGGTCTTCTCTACGAGCAGTACTTC.

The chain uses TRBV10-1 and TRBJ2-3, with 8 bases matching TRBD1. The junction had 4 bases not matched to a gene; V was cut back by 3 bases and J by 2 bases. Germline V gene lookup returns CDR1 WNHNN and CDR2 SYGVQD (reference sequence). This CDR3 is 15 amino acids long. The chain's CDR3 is CASSEGQGYTDTQYF. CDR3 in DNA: TGCGCCAGCAGTGAAGGACAGGGCTACACAGATACGCAGTATTTT.

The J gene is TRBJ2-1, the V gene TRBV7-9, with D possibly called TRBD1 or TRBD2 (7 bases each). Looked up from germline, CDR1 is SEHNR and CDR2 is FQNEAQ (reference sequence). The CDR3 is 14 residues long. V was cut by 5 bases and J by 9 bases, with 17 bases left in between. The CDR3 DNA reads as TGTGCCAGCAGCACTTCAGGGGGGGCTCGTGAGCAGTTCTTC. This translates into CASSTSGGAREQFF. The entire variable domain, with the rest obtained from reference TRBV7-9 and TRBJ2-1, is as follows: DTGVSQNPRHKITKRGQNVTFRCDPISEHNRLYWYRQTLGQGPEFLTYFQNEAQLEKSRLLSDRFSAERPKGSFSTLEIQRTEQGDSAMYLCASSTSGGAREQFFGPGTRLTVL.